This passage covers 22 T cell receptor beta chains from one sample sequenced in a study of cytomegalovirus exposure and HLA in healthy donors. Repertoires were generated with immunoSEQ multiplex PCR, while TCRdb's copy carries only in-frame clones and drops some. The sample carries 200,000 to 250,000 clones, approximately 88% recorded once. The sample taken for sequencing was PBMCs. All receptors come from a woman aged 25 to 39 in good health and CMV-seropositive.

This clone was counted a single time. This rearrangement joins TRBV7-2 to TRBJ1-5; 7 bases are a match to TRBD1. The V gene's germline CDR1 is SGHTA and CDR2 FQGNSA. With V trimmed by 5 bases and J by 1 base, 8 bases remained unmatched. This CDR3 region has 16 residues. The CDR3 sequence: CASSNSRGTSNQPQHF. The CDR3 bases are TGTGCCAGCAGCAATAGCAGGGGGACGAGCAATCAGCCCCAGCATTTT.

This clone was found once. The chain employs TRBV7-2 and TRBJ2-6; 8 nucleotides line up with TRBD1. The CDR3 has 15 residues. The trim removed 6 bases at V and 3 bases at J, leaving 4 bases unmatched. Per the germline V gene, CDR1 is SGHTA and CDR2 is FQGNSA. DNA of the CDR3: TGTGCCAGCAGGCAGGGGGCTTATGGGGCCAACGTCCTGACTTTC. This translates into CASRQGAYGANVLTF. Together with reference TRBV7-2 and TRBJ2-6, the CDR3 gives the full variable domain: GAGVSQSPSNKVTEKGKDVELRCDPISGHTALYWYRQSLGQGLEFLIYFQGNSAPDKSGLPSDRFSAERTGGSVSTLTIQRTQQEDSAVYLCASRQGAYGANVLTFGAGSRLTVL.

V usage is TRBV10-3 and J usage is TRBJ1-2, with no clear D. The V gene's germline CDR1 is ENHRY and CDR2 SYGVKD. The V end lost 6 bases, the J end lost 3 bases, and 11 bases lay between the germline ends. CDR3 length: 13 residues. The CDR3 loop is CAIREDGYYGYTF. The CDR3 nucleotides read TGTGCCATCAGGGAGGACGGATACTATGGCTACACCTTC.

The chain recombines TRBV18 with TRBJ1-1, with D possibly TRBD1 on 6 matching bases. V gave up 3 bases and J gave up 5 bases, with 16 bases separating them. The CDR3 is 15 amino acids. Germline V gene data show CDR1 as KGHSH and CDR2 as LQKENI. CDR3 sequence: CASSPGTGRGTEAFF. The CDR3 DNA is TGTGCCAGCTCACCGGGAACAGGGAGGGGAACTGAAGCTTTCTTT. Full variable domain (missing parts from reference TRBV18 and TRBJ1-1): NAGVMQNPRHLVRRRGQEARLRCSPMKGHSHVYWYRQLPEEGLKFMVYLQKENIIDESGMPKERFSAEFPKEGPSILRIQQVVRGDSAAYFCASSPGTGRGTEAFFGQGTRLTVV.

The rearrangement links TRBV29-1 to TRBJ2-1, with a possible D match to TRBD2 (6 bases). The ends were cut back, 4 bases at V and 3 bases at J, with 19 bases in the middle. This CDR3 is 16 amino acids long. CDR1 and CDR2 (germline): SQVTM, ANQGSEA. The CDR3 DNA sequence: TGCAGCGTTGTGCCGGAGGGGTCGTCCCACTACAATGAGCAGTTCTTC. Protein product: CSVVPEGSSHYNEQFF.

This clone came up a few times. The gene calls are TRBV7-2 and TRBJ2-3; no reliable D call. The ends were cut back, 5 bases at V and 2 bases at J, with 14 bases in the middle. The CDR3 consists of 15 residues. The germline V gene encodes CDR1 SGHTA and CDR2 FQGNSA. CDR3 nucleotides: TGTGCCAGCAGCGTACGGACGCGACTCACAGATACGCAGTATTTT. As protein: CASSVRTRLTDTQYF.

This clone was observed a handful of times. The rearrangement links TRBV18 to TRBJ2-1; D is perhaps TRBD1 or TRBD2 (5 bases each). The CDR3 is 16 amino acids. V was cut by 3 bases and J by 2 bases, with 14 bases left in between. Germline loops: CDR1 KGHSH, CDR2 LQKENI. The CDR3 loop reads CASSPIGALTYNEQFF. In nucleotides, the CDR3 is TGTGCCAGCTCACCTATCGGGGCACTTACCTACAATGAGCAGTTCTTC.

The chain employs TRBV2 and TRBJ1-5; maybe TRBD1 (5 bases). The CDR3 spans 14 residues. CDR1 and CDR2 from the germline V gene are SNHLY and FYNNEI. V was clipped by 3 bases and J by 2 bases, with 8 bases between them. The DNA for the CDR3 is TGTGCCAGCAGTGACTGGGGGGGCAATCAGCCCCAGCATTTT. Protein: CASSDWGGNQPQHF.

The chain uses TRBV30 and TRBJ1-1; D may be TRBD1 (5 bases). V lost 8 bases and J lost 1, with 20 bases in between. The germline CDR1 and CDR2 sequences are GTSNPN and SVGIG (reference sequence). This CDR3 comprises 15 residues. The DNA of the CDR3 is TGTGCCCGAAAGAGCTCCGGGACCGAGAACACTGAAGCTTTCTTT. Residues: CARKSSGTENTEAFF.

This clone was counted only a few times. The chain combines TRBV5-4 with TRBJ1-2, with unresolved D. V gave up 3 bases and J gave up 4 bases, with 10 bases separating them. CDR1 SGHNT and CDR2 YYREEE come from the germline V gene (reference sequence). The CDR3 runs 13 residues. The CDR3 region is CASSSGSGYGYTF. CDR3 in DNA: TGTGCCAGCAGCTCGGGGAGTGGCTATGGCTACACCTTC.

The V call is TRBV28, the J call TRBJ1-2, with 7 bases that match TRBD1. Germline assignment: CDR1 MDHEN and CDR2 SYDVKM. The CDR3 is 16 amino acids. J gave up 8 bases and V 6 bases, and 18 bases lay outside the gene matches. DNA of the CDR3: TGTGCCAGCAGGCCAACGAGGGGGACAGCCAGCGGCGGCTACACCTTC. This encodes CASRPTRGTASGGYTF.

CDR3 loop: CASSQELTSGRVNEQFF. The CDR3 bases are TGTGCCAGCAGCCAAGAGTTAACTAGCGGGAGGGTGAATGAGCAGTTCTTC. This chain joins TRBV4-2 and TRBJ2-1; 13 positions agree with TRBD2. Germline loops: CDR1 LGHNA, CDR2 YNFKEQ. V lost 0 bases and J lost 7; bases outside the gene matches: 6. The CDR3 is made up of 17 amino acids.

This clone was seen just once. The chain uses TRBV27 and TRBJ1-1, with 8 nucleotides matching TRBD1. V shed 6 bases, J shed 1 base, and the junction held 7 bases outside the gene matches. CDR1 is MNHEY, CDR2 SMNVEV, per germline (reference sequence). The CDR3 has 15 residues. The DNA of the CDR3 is TGTGCCAGCAGGGATCCGGGACAGGCGAACACTGAAGCTTTCTTT. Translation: CASRDPGQANTEAFF.

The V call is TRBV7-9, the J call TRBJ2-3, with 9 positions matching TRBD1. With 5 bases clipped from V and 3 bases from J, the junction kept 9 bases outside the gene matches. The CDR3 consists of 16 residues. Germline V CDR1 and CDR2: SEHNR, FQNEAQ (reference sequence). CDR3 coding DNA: TGTGCCAGCAGCCCCTGGACAGGGGACGTGACAGATACGCAGTATTTT. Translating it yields CASSPWTGDVTDTQYF. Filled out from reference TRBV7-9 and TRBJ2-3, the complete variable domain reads DTGVSQNPRHKITKRGQNVTFRCDPISEHNRLYWYRQTLGQGPEFLTYFQNEAQLEKSRLLSDRFSAERPKGSFSTLEIQRTEQGDSAMYLCASSPWTGDVTDTQYFGPGTRLTVL.

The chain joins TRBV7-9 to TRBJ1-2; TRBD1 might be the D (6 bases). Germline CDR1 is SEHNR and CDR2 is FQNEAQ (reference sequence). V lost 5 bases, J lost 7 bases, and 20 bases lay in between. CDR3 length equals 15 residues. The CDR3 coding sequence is TGTGCCAGCAGCAAAGACAGGCTACTCCCGGGTGGCTACACCTTC. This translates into CASSKDRLLPGGYTF.

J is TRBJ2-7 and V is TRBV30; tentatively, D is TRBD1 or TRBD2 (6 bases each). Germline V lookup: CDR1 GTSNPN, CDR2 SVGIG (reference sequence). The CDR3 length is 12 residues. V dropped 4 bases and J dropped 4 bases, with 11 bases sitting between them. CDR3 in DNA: TGTGCCTGGAACGGGGGCGGATACGAGCAGTACTTC. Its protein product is CAWNGGGYEQYF.

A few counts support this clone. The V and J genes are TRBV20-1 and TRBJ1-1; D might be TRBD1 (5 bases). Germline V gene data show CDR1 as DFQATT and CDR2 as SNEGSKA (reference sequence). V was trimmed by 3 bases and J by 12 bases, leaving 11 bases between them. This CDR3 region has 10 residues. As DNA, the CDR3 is TGCAGTGCTAGGCAGGGATTGACTTTCTTT. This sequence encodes CSARQGLTFF.

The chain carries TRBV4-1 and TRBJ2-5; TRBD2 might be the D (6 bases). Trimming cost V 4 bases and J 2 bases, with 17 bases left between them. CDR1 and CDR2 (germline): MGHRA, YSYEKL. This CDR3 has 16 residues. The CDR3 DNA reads TGCGCCAGCAGCCCCCCTTTTCGCGGGAATCAAGAGACCCAGTACTTC. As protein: CASSPPFRGNQETQYF.

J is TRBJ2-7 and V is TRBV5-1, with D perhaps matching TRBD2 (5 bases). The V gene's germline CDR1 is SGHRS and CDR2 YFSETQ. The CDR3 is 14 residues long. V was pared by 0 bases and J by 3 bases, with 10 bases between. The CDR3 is CASSLEGRGYEQYF. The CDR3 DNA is TGCGCCAGCAGCTTGGAAGGGAGAGGCTACGAGCAGTACTTC. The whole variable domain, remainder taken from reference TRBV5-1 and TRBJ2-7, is KAGVTQTPRYLIKTRGQQVTLSCSPISGHRSVSWYQQTPGQGLQFLFEYFSETQRNKGNFPGRFSGRQFSNSRSEMNVSTLELGDSALYLCASSLEGRGYEQYFGPGTRLTVT.

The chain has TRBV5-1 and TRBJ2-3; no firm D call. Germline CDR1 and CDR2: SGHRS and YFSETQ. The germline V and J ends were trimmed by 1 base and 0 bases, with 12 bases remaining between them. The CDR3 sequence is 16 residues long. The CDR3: CASSLWRTSSTDTQYF. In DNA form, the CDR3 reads TGCGCCAGCAGCTTGTGGAGAACCTCTAGCACAGATACGCAGTATTTT.

CDR3 protein: CASSLSQGESSYEQYF. The CDR3 DNA follows: TGTGCCAGCAGTTTATCACAGGGCGAGAGCTCCTACGAGCAGTACTTC. The genes are TRBV27 and TRBJ2-7; possibly TRBD1 for D (6 bases). The germline V gene has CDR1 MNHEY and CDR2 SMNVEV (reference sequence). V shed 0 bases and J shed 0 bases, with 12 bases lying between them. The CDR3 is made up of 16 amino acids.

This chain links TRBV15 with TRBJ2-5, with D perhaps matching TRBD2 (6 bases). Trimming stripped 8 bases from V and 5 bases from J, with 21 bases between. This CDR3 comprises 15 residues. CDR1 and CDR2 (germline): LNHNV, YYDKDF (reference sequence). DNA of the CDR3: TGTGCCACCGCGCCTTTCGGGGGAGACGTCGAGACCCAGTACTTC. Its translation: CATAPFGGDVETQYF.